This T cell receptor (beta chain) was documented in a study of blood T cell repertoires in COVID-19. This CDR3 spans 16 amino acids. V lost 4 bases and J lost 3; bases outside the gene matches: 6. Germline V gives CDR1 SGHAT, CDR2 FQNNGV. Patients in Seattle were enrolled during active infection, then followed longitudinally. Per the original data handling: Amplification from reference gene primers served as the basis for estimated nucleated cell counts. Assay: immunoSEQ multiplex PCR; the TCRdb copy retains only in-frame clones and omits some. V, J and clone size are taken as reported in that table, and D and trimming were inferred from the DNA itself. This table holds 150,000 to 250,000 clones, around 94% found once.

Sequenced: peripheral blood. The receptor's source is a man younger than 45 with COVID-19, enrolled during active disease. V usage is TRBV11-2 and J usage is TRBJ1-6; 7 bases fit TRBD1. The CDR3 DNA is TGTGCCAGCAGCTATATACAGGGGAACTATAATTCACCCCTCCACTTT. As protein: CASSYIQGNYNSPLHF.